Below are 9 T cell receptor beta chains sequenced from a single sample in a study of blood T cell repertoires in COVID-19. Sequenced by immunoSEQ multiplex PCR; TCRdb stores in-frame clones only, minus some. The table has approximately 200,000 clones, about 90% seen once; the top ten hold approximately 2.2%. Sequencing used PBMCs or T cells enriched from blood (not recorded which). The receptors stem from a woman in her twenties or thirties who had recovered from COVID-19.

V is TRBV5-1 and J is TRBJ1-1; D unclear. Trimming took 0 bases from V and 2 from J, leaving 8 bases between them. The CDR3 is 14 residues long. From germline, CDR1 is SGHRS and CDR2 YFSETQ. The CDR3 nucleotides read TGCGCCAGCAGCTTGGCGGTCTTTAACACTGAAGCTTTCTTT. This sequence encodes CASSLAVFNTEAFF.

V and J are TRBV4-3 and TRBJ1-5, with D maybe TRBD1 (5 bases). The CDR3 length is 15 residues. The V gene lost 1 base and the J gene lost 3 bases, with 10 bases spanning the gap. Germline loops: CDR1 LGHNA, CDR2 YSLEER. In nucleotides, the CDR3 is TGCGCCAGCAGCCAAGTGTCAGGGAACAATCAGCCCCAGCATTTT. Translation gives CASSQVSGNNQPQHF.

The chain couples TRBV4-2 to TRBJ1-2; D is ambiguous. Germline CDR1 LGHNA, CDR2 YNFKEQ. The CDR3 runs to 16 residues. V was cut by 0 bases and J by 5 bases, with 16 bases left in between. The CDR3 region is CASSQDHGTNRYGYTF. In DNA form, the CDR3 reads TGTGCCAGCAGCCAAGATCACGGTACCAATCGGTATGGCTACACCTTC.

The CDR3 sequence: CSVETSGPSTEQYF. As DNA, the CDR3 is TGCAGCGTTGAGACTAGCGGGCCCTCTACCGAGCAGTACTTC. The chain combines TRBV29-1 with TRBJ2-7; 10 positions agree with TRBD2. Germline loops: CDR1 SQVTM, CDR2 ANQGSEA. This CDR3 spans 14 amino acids. The J segment lost 6 bases and the V segment lost 3 bases, leaving 8 bases of the junction unmatched.

V and J are TRBV5-4 and TRBJ1-3; no clear D gene. V was shortened by 6 bases and J by 1 base, with 23 bases between the two germline ends. Germline loops: CDR1 SGHNT, CDR2 YYREEE (reference sequence). The CDR3 is 18 residues long. CDR3 sequence: CASTREPEELTSGNTIYF. The CDR3 coding sequence is TGTGCCAGCACCCGAGAGCCTGAGGAGCTGACTTCTGGAAACACCATATATTTT.

A note on this clone: Other DNA sequences from this sample encode an identical CDR3 as well. This rearrangement joins TRBV11-2 to TRBJ1-6; possible D gene TRBD1, 5 bases. The CDR3 sequence is 13 residues long. Per germline, CDR1 SGHAT and CDR2 FQNNGV. Between the trimmed V and J ends, which lost 1 base and 9 bases, there was a span of 7 bases. In DNA form, the CDR3 reads TGTGCCAGCAGCTTAGGGGGCGTTTCACCCCTCCACTTT. Its protein is CASSLGGVSPLHF.

The chain uses TRBV6-2 or TRBV6-3 and TRBJ2-7; 7 bases match TRBD1. V gave up 4 bases and J gave up 1 base; unmatched junction bases: 22. The CDR3 sequence is 20 residues long. Per the germline V gene, CDR1 is MNHEY and CDR2 is SVGEGT. DNA for the CDR3: TGTGCCAGCAGTTCCCCCCGGCCCAAAGGGACAGCTCACAAGTCCTACGAGCAGTACTTC. Translation: CASSSPRPKGTAHKSYEQYF.

This clone was detected a few times. V gene TRBV7-9 combines with J gene TRBJ1-1; weak D call: TRBD1 (6 bases). The CDR3 is made up of 15 amino acids. V shed 7 bases and J shed 0 bases, with 15 bases lying between them. Germline V gene sequence: CDR1 SEHNR, CDR2 FQNEAQ (reference sequence). CDR3 bases: TGTGCCAGCACGGGGGGCCCTCAAATGAACACTGAAGCTTTCTTT. The encoded protein is CASTGGPQMNTEAFF.

The chain combines TRBV5-6 with TRBJ2-7; D not resolved. Per germline, CDR1 SGHDT and CDR2 YYEEEE. Trimming pared 5 bases from V and 0 bases from J, leaving 6 bases between. The length of the CDR3 is 12 residues. The DNA for the CDR3 is TGTGCCAGCAGTTCCAACTCCTACGAGCAGTACTTC. Its protein is CASSSNSYEQYF.